Given below is one T cell receptor beta chain in context. In the study's own analysis: Reference gene primers were amplified, and this amplification served to estimate nucleated cell counts. TCRdb's copy holds only in-frame clones and misses some; the assay was immunoSEQ multiplex PCR. From that table come the V and J calls and clone size; the DNA was used to work out D and trimming. The data hold 200,000 to 250,000 clones, with around 85% observed a single time. CDR3 length equals 14 residues. From germline, CDR1 is MNHEY and CDR2 SVGAGI. V lost 7 bases and J 5 bases, leaving 15 bases between the germline ends. The sample belongs to a study of blood T cell repertoires in COVID-19. About the research overall: The analysed material was cDNA or gDNA that came from T cells, B-cell-depleted T cells, or PBMCs.

The sample was peripheral blood. This clonotype was obtained from a woman aged 30 to 39 who had recovered from COVID-19. The chain recombines TRBV6-5 with TRBJ1-5, with D perhaps matching TRBD1 (6 bases). The CDR3 loop is CASTLDSYYQPQHF. In nucleotides, the CDR3 is TGTGCCAGCACTCTGGACAGTTACTATCAGCCCCAGCATTTT.